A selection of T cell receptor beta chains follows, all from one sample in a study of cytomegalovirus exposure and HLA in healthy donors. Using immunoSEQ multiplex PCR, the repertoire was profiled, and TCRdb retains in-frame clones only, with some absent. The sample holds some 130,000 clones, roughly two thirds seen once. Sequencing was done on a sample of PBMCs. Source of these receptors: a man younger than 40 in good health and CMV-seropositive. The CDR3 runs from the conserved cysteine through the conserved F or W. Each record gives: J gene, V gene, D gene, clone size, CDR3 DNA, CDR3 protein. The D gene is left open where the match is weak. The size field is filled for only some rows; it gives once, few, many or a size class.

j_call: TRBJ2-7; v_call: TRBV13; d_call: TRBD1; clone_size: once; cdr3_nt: TGTGCCAGCAGCCCCCAGGGGGCTGACGAGCAGTACTTC; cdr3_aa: CASSPQGADEQYF
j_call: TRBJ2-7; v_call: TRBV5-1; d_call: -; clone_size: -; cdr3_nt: TGCGCCAGCAGCTTGGTCACAGAGAGCTCCTACGAGCAGTACTTC; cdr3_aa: CASSLVTESSYEQYF
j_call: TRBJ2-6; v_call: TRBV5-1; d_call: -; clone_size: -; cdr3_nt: TGCGCCAGCAGCCCGTACCCGGGACAACGCTCTGGGGCCAACGCCCTGACTTTC; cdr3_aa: CASSPYPGQRSGANALTF
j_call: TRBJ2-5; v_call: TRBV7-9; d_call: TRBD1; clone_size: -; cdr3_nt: TGTGCCAGCAGCTTAAGACAGGGGCCGGGGGAGACCCAGTACTTC; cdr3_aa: CASSLRQGPGETQYF
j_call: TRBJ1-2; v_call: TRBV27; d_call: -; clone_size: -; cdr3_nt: TGTGCCAGCAGTGTATTCCGGGGGGACTATGGCTACACCTTC; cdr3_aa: CASSVFRGDYGYTF
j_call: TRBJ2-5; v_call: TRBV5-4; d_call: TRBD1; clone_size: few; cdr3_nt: TGTGCCAGCAGCTTGGGGGACAGGGGGCAAGAGACCCAGTACTTC; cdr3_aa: CASSLGDRGQETQYF
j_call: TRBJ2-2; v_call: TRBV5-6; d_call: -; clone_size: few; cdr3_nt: TGTGCCAGCAGCTTGGTATCGGTGACCGGGGAGCTGTTTTTT; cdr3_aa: CASSLVSVTGELFF
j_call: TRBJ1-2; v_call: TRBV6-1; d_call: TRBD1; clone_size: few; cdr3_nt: TGTGCCAGCAGTGAAGTCGGAGGGGGCGCCGGCTATGGCTACACCTTC; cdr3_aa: CASSEVGGGAGYGYTF
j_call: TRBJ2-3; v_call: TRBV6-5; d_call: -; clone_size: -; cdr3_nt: TGTGCCAGCAGTTACTCAGGGGGTACGCAGTATTTT; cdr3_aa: CASSYSGGTQYF
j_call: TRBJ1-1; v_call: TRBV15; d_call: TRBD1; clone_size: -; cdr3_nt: TGTGCCACCAGCAGAGACAGGGGGAGCCCTGAAGCTTTCTTT; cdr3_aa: CATSRDRGSPEAFF
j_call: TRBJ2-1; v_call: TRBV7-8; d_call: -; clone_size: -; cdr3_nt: TGTGCCAGCAGCTTAATTATCTTGGCTAGGAACGAGCAGTTCTTC; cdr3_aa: CASSLIILARNEQFF
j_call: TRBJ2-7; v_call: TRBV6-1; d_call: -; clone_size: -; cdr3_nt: TGTGCCAGCAGTGAAGCGCATGCACAGATCTACGAGCAGTACTTC; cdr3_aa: CASSEAHAQIYEQYF
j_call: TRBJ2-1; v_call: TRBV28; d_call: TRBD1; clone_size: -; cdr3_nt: TGTGCCAGCAGTTTTTTAGGGGGCACCTACAATGAGCAGTTCTTC; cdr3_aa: CASSFLGGTYNEQFF
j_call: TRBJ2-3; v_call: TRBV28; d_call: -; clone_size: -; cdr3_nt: TGTGCCAGCAGTTCCGAATTTCCAGGGATCACAGATACGCAGTATTTT; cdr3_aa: CASSSEFPGITDTQYF
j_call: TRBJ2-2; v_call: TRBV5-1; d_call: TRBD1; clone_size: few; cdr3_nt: TGCGCCAGCAGTTTAGGGACAGTGAACACCGGGGAGCTGTTTTTT; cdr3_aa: CASSLGTVNTGELFF
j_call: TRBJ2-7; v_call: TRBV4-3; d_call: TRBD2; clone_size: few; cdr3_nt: TGCGCCAGCAGCCAAGACTGGAGCGGGAGTGAAGGCGAGCAGTACTTC; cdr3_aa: CASSQDWSGSEGEQYF
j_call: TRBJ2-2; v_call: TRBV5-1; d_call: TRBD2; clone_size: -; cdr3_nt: TGCGCCAGCAACTCAAGACTAGCGGGAGCCCGCCGGGAGCTGTTTTTT; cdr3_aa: CASNSRLAGARRELFF
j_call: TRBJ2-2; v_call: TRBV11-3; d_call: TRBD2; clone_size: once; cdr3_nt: TGTGCCAGCAGCTTAGATAATTGGGGAGCGGGAGTGGAGACCGGGGAGCTGTTTTTT; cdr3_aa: CASSLDNWGAGVETGELFF
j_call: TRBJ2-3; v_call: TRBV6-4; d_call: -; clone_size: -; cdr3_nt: TGTGCCAGCAGTGGGGAAATTTCACAGGCGCAGTATTTT; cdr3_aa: CASSGEISQAQYF
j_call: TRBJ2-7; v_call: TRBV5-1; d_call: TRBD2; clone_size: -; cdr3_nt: TGCGCCAGCAGCCCGGGAGGAGAATACGAGCAGTACTTC; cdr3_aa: CASSPGGEYEQYF
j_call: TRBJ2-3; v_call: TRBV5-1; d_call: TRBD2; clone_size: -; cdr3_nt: TGCGCCAGCAGCTGGCTAGCGGGAGAGGGGAACACAGATACGCAGTATTTT; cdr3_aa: CASSWLAGEGNTDTQYF
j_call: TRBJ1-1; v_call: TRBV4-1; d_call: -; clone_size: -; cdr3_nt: TGCGCCAGCAGCCAAGGGGCGAACACTGAAGCTTTCTTT; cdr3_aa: CASSQGANTEAFF
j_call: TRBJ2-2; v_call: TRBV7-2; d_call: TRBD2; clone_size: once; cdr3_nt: TGTGCCAGCAGTTACCGCGGGAGCACGAACACCGGGGAGCTGTTTTTT; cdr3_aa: CASSYRGSTNTGELFF
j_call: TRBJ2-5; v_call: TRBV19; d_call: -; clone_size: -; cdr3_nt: TGTGCCAGTAGTATTTCTGAGACCCAGTACTTC; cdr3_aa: CASSISETQYF
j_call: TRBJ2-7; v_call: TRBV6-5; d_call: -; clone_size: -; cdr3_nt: TGTGCCAGCAGTTACTCTTACGACTATGGGGTTGACGAGCAGTACTTC; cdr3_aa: CASSYSYDYGVDEQYF
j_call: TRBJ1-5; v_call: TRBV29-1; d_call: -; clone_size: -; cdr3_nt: TGCAGCGTTGAAGGTTTGGCAGGGGTAAATCAGCCCCAGCATTTT; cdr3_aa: CSVEGLAGVNQPQHF
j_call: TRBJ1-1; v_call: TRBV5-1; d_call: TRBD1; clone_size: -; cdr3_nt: TGCGCCAGCAGCTTACAGGGGCAGAACACTGAAGCTTTCTTT; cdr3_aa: CASSLQGQNTEAFF
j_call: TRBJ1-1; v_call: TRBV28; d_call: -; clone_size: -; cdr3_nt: TGTGCCAGCAGTTTAGTAGGGGTAGAAGCTTTCTTT; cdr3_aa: CASSLVGVEAFF
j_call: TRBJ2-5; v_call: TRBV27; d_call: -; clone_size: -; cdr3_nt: TGTGCCAGCAGTTTATGGCTAGGAGGGGACCAAGAGACCCAGTACTTC; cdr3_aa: CASSLWLGGDQETQYF
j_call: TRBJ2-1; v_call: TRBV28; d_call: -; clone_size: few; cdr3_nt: TGTGCCAGCAGTTTATTAGGGGCCCACTCCTACAATGAGCAGTTCTTC; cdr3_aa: CASSLLGAHSYNEQFF
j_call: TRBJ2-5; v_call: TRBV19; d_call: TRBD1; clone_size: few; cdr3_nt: TGTGCCAGTAGTATAGTGGACAGGGAGACCCAGTACTTC; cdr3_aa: CASSIVDRETQYF
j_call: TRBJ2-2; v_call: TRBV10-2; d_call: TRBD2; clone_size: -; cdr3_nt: TGCGCCAGCAGGGGGACTAGCGGTGGGGAGCTGTTTTTT; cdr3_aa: CASRGTSGGELFF